A selection of T cell receptor beta chains follows, all from one sample in a study of blood T cells in healthy people across ages. TCRdb processed the 5' RACE reads anew with MiXCR; each CDR3 protein has one entry. The sample lists 1.8 million or so distinct CDR3 sequences; roughly two fifths were seen once. Sequencing was performed on blood. The source of these receptors is a human donor in good health. Each CDR3 is given without its conserved first and last residue. A D gene is named only where the DNA matches it firmly.

d_call,j_call,v_call,cdr3_aa
TRBD1,TRBJ1-6,TRBV12-3/TRBV12-4,ASSKYRGGGSPLH
.,TRBJ2-1,TRBV29-1,SVEVPGGPRREQF
.,TRBJ2-1,TRBV4-2,ASSQEQGIRNEQF
.,TRBJ1-4,TRBV2,ASSEQGTNEKLF
.,TRBJ1-1,TRBV7-9,ASSFQGGAEAF
.,TRBJ1-2,TRBV2,ASSEEGSRNYGYT
TRBD1,TRBJ1-2,TRBV12-3/TRBV12-4,ASSWDSYGCT
TRBD1,TRBJ2-1,TRBV15,ATSRDRRGTGLDEQF
.,TRBJ2-3,TRBV20-1,MPDEGNTDTQY
.,TRBJ2-1,TRBV29-1,SVGVGGNNEQF
TRBD2,TRBJ2-1,TRBV20-1,SARVGSGWNNEQF
TRBD1,TRBJ1-2,TRBV29-1,SVRDRNYGYT
.,TRBJ2-7,TRBV4-2,ASSQLGAESSYEQY
.,TRBJ1-2,TRBV6-4,ASSEPPGGPPDGYT
.,TRBJ2-3,TRBV15,ATSRVVQGTDTQY
.,TRBJ2-1,TRBV20-1,SASFLRDDEQF
TRBD2,TRBJ2-1,TRBV9,ASRKTSGGADEQF
TRBD1,TRBJ2-1,TRBV12-3/TRBV12-4,ASKVPPGRYRTGKYNEQF
.,TRBJ2-5,TRBV6-5,ASYRGVVGETQY
.,TRBJ1-2,TRBV3-1,ASSLRVRTGADYGYT
.,TRBJ2-7,TRBV4-3,ASSPSPGENYEQY
.,TRBJ2-7,TRBV4-3,AGSQAARGDLEQY
.,TRBJ2-1,TRBV5-1,ASSWMGGYNEQF
.,TRBJ1-2,TRBV4-3,ASSQDRDPIGYT
TRBD1,TRBJ2-3,TRBV9,ASSVLGTGSTDTQY
TRBD1,TRBJ1-1,TRBV11-3,AGSPPGAGGFPNTEAF
.,TRBJ2-5,TRBV6-2/TRBV6-3,ASSFGGFGMMETQY
.,TRBJ1-1,TRBV6-2/TRBV6-3,ASRRGPGNTEAF
.,TRBJ2-2,TRBV24-1,ATSVWTESNTGELF